This T cell receptor beta chain appears in the sequencing data of a study of monozygotic twins with inflammatory bowel disease. Broader study findings: Resolution of different T cell subtypes was not achieved. Relative clonotype sharing with others was diminished in IBD patients versus healthy twins, particularly with disease activity.

Across eight separate reactions for each sample, cDNA was made. TCRdb re-called the 5' RACE reads and gives one entry per CDR3 protein, without DNA. The ten top clones account for around 7%, within a sample of some 170,000 distinct CDR3 sequences. Per germline, CDR1 ENHRY and CDR2 SYGVKD. CDR3 length equals 13 residues. As to this clonotype: The antigen remains unidentified.

The sequenced material came from blood. This TCR came from a human donor with ulcerative colitis or Crohn's disease, or a healthy co-twin of an affected twin (not recorded which). The chain has TRBV10-3 and TRBJ2-7; lacking DNA, the TRBD1 call made by TCRdb goes unchecked. CDR3 in amino acids: CAIRQGHSYEQYF.